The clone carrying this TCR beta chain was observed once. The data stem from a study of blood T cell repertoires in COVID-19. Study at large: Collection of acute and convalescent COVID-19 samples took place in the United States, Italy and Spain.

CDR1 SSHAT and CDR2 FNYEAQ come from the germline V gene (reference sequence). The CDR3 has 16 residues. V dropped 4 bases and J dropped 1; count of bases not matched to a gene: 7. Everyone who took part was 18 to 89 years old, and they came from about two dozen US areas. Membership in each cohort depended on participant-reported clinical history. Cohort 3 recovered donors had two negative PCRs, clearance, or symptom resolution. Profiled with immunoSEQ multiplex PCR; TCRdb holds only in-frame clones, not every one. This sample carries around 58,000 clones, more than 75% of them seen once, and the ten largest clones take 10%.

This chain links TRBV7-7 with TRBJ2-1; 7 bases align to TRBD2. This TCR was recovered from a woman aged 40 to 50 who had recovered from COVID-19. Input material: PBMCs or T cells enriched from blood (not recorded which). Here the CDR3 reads CASSSFGGTSYNEQFF. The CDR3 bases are TGTGCCAGCAGCTCCTTCGGGGGGACGTCCTACAATGAGCAGTTCTTC.